These 27 T cell receptor beta chains came from one sample sequenced in a study of blood T cell repertoires in COVID-19. Assay: immunoSEQ multiplex PCR; the TCRdb copy retains only in-frame clones and omits some. The sample contains 200,000 to 250,000 clones, roughly four fifths of which appear only once. The sample taken for sequencing was peripheral blood. These TCRs come from an elderly woman with COVID-19, enrolled during active disease.

This sequence joins TRBV19 and TRBJ2-3, with D perhaps TRBD1 (6 bases). CDR1 is LNHDA and CDR2 is SQIVND in the germline V gene (reference sequence). The CDR3 runs 14 residues. V was trimmed by 10 bases and J by 2 bases, leaving 16 bases between them. The CDR3 reads CATRDISTTDTQYF. Written as DNA, the CDR3 is TGTGCCACCAGGGACATCAGCACCACAGATACGCAGTATTTT.

The chain recombines TRBV18 with TRBJ1-1; no reliable D call. The length of the CDR3 is 15 residues. Trimming stripped 0 bases from V and 3 bases from J, with 11 bases between. Germline V gene data show CDR1 as KGHSH and CDR2 as LQKENI. The DNA for the CDR3 is TGTGCCAGCTCACCACCGCGGGGTGGGGACACTGAAGCTTTCTTT. Protein: CASSPPRGGDTEAFF.

The chain couples TRBV27 to TRBJ2-3; D is uncertain. The V gene lost 5 bases and the J gene lost 4 bases, with 13 bases spanning the gap. The CDR3 runs to 14 residues. Germline loops: CDR1 MNHEY, CDR2 SMNVEV (reference sequence). The CDR3 DNA sequence: TGTGCCAGCAGTCAGCCGGGTCGCTCAGATACGCAGTATTTT. Translation: CASSQPGRSDTQYF.

On this clone itself: An end of the junction does not agree with germline; a read error may underlie this. Written as DNA, the CDR3 is TGTGTCTGGAGTAAGACAGGCGGCGGGTCCTACGAGCAGTACTTC. Its translation is CVWSKTGGGSYEQYF. This chain joins TRBV30 and TRBJ2-7, with D possibly TRBD1 on 6 matching bases. This CDR3 is 15 amino acids long. Per the germline V gene, CDR1 is GTSNPN and CDR2 is SVGIG (reference sequence).

The chain has TRBV5-1 and TRBJ2-3; maybe TRBD2 (6 bases). CDR3 length: 12 residues. Germline V gene data show CDR1 as SGHRS and CDR2 as YFSETQ. V lost 7 bases to trimming and J lost 8 bases, with 14 bases between them. The CDR3 coding sequence is TGCGCCAGCTCGGAACTGGGAGGTACGCAGTATTTT. Amino acid sequence: CASSELGGTQYF.

The CDR3 DNA reads as TGTGCCAGCTCACCAAGTCAACAGGGGGAACCCGCTGAAGCTTTCTTT. As protein: CASSPSQQGEPAEAFF. The V gene is TRBV18, the J gene TRBJ1-1, with 8 bases identical to TRBD1. J was trimmed by 6 bases and V by 2 bases; bases with no gene match: 11. The germline V gene has CDR1 KGHSH and CDR2 LQKENI. This CDR3 is 16 amino acids long.

CDR3 in amino acids: CASRPDRSGTGVAGELFF. The CDR3, as DNA: TGTGCCAGCAGACCCGATCGTTCCGGGACAGGGGTCGCCGGGGAGCTGTTTTTT. V usage is TRBV3-1 (or the pseudogene TRBV3-2) and J usage is TRBJ2-2; 10 bases fit TRBD1. This CDR3 is 18 amino acids long. Germline CDR1 and CDR2: LGHDT and YNNKEL (reference sequence). V was pared by 6 bases and J by 6 bases, with 16 bases of the junction left unmatched.

The genes are TRBV28 and TRBJ2-5; 11 bases line up with TRBD1. The junction had 7 bases not matched to a gene; V was cut back by 5 bases and J by 5 bases. The CDR3 extends over 15 amino acids. Germline CDR1 and CDR2: MDHEN and SYDVKM. The chain's CDR3 is CASSRTGGARETQYF. The CDR3 region has the DNA TGTGCCAGCAGTAGGACAGGGGGCGCGAGGGAGACCCAGTACTTC.

The genes are TRBV4-1 and TRBJ1-4; D unresolved. The CDR3 runs to 16 residues. Trimming pared 4 bases from V and 8 bases from J, leaving 20 bases between. Germline loops: CDR1 MGHRA, CDR2 YSYEKL. The CDR3 DNA reads as TGCGCCAGCAGCCGACGCCACGGGAGTTCGGGCGAAAAACTGTTTTTT. Amino acids: CASSRRHGSSGEKLFF.

The chain uses TRBV30 and TRBJ1-5, with D uncertain. Germline values: CDR1 GTSNPN, CDR2 SVGIG (reference sequence). The CDR3 has 14 amino acids. Trimming cost V 2 bases and J 1 base, with 9 bases left between them. CDR3 residues: CAWSRSSSNQPQHF. The CDR3 nucleotides are TGTGCCTGGAGTCGGTCAAGCAGCAATCAGCCCCAGCATTTT.

A word on this clone: At one end, the junction sequence differs from germline, possibly due to a read error. The V call is TRBV4-1, the J call TRBJ2-3; 10 nucleotides match TRBD1. Germline-derived CDR1 and CDR2 are MGHRA and YSYEKL. The CDR3 has 16 amino acids. The CDR3 DNA reads as TGCGCCAGCAGCTGGCCAGCCGGGACAGGGGTGCCTTCCGCACAATTT. Residues: CASSWPAGTGVPSAQF.

The gene calls are TRBV9 and TRBJ2-7, with 10 bases matching TRBD2. The CDR3 is made up of 15 amino acids. Per the germline V gene, CDR1 is SGDLS and CDR2 is YYNGEE. J lost 2 bases, V lost 3 bases, and 5 bases had no gene match. The CDR3 spells CASSASSGGTYEQYF. CDR3 coding DNA: TGTGCCAGCAGCGCCAGTAGCGGGGGGACCTACGAGCAGTACTTC.

CDR3 sequence: CASSSGLALRSAYNEQFF. The CDR3 nucleotides read TGTGCCAGCAGTTCGGGACTAGCGCTTCGCAGCGCCTACAATGAGCAGTTCTTC. The chain employs TRBV6-2 or TRBV6-3 and TRBJ2-1; 10 nucleotides agree with TRBD2. V was clipped by 4 bases and J by 2 bases; unmatched bases: 11. Germline CDR1 reads MNHEY; CDR2 reads SVGEGT. The CDR3 extends over 18 amino acids.

This sequence joins TRBV5-1 and TRBJ2-3, with 8 bases fitting TRBD2. The J segment lost 7 bases and the V segment lost 4 bases, leaving 8 bases of the junction unmatched. CDR3 length: 14 amino acids. From germline, CDR1 is SGHRS and CDR2 YFSETQ. As DNA, the CDR3 is TGCGCCAGCAGCCCGGGGGGGACCCCCAATACGCAGTATTTT. It yields the protein CASSPGGTPNTQYF.

The CDR3 here is CASSSGRLDAGGYTF. CDR3 coding DNA: TGTGCCAGCAGCTCCGGGCGGTTGGACGCGGGGGGCTACACCTTC. The V call is TRBV5-6, the J call TRBJ1-2; no clear D. Trimming took off 3 bases at V and 8 bases at J, with 20 bases between the two ends. Germline lookup yields CDR1 SGHDT and CDR2 YYEEEE. This CDR3 has 15 amino acids.

This clone rates as medium-sized (0.01 to 0.1%). The chain links TRBV6-5 to TRBJ1-3; perhaps TRBD1 as D (6 bases). The CDR3 contains 15 residues. Germline V gene sequence: CDR1 MNHEY, CDR2 SVGAGI. The V and J ends lost 6 bases and 0 bases respectively, with 12 bases between them. The CDR3: CASRLTGTSGNTIYF. CDR3 bases: TGTGCCAGCAGACTTACAGGGACCTCTGGAAACACCATATATTTT.

This clone turned up a few times. The chain carries TRBV30 and TRBJ2-5; TRBD2 agrees at 8 bases. In germline, CDR1 is GTSNPN, CDR2 SVGIG (reference sequence). CDR3 size: 13 residues. J gave up 6 bases and V 0 bases, and 3 bases lay outside the gene matches. CDR3 nucleotides: TGTGCCTGGAGTGTTAGCGGGATGAAGACCCAGTACTTC. Translation: CAWSVSGMKTQYF.

The gene calls are TRBV6-6 and TRBJ1-5, with 8 nucleotides matching TRBD1. CDR1 is MNHNY and CDR2 is SVGAGI in the germline V gene (reference sequence). With V trimmed by 6 bases and J by 3 bases, 7 bases remained unmatched. This CDR3 has 15 amino acids. DNA of the CDR3: TGTGCCAGCAGGGACAGGGCTCGGGACAATCAGCCCCAGCATTTT. Its translation is CASRDRARDNQPQHF.

The chain combines TRBV30 with TRBJ1-4; possibly TRBD1 for D (5 bases). This CDR3 spans 13 amino acids. Germline-derived CDR1 and CDR2 are GTSNPN and SVGIG (reference sequence). Trimming pared 3 bases from V and 7 bases from J, leaving 12 bases between. CDR3 DNA: TGTGCCTGGAGGGAGGGGAGGATTGAAAAACTGTTTTTT. Translating it yields CAWREGRIEKLFF.

The chain employs TRBV10-2 and TRBJ2-1, with D tentatively TRBD1 (5 bases). V was pared by 7 bases and J by 0 bases, with 10 bases between. The CDR3 is 14 residues long. CDR1 is WSHSY and CDR2 is SAAADI in the germline V gene. CDR3 coding DNA: TGCGCCAGCAAAAAGGGGAACTCCTACAATGAGCAGTTCTTC. It yields the protein CASKKGNSYNEQFF.

The chain joins TRBV4-1 to TRBJ2-6; 12 bases map to TRBD1. The CDR3 is 16 amino acids. The germline CDR1 and CDR2 sequences are MGHRA and YSYEKL. Unmatched junction bases numbered 2, after V lost 4 bases and J lost 4 bases. The CDR3 region is CASSRDRGLGANVLTF. Here the CDR3 DNA reads TGCGCCAGCAGCCGGGACAGGGGGCTAGGGGCCAACGTCCTGACTTTC.

This chain connects TRBV9 to TRBJ2-3; D perhaps matches TRBD1 (5 bases). Germline V gene sequence: CDR1 SGDLS, CDR2 YYNGEE. V was shortened by 4 bases and J by 0 bases, with 18 bases between the two germline ends. This CDR3 has 17 amino acids. CDR3 coding DNA: TGTGCCAGCAGCCAGGGCACCCCCTACTCTAGCACAGATACGCAGTATTTT. Translation: CASSQGTPYSSTDTQYF.

This chain joins TRBV18 and TRBJ1-2; perhaps TRBD1 as D (6 bases). The V and J ends lost 8 bases and 4 bases respectively, with 14 bases between them. The germline V gene encodes CDR1 KGHSH and CDR2 LQKENI. The CDR3 is 13 residues long. The CDR3 spells CASAGQHSYGYTF. CDR3 sequence (DNA): TGTGCCAGCGCCGGACAGCATTCCTATGGCTACACCTTC.

This clone was detected only once. The chain links TRBV18 to TRBJ2-1; D is possibly TRBD1 (6 bases). V was shortened by 0 bases and J by 2 bases, with 11 bases between the two germline ends. The CDR3 is 16 residues long. Germline CDR1 reads KGHSH; CDR2 reads LQKENI. The CDR3, as DNA: TGTGCCAGCTCACCACCCGGAAACAGGGCCTACAATGAGCAGTTCTTC. Translated, it gives CASSPPGNRAYNEQFF.

The chain is built from TRBV4-1 and TRBJ2-3; D perhaps matches TRBD2 (5 bases). The germline V gene has CDR1 MGHRA and CDR2 YSYEKL. This CDR3 is built from 14 residues. Trimming left V 1 base short and J 0 bases short, with 5 bases between. The CDR3 DNA reads as TGCGCCAGCAGCCAAGCGGGGAGCACAGATACGCAGTATTTT. It yields the protein CASSQAGSTDTQYF.

The chain is built from TRBV5-1 and TRBJ1-4; 7 bases are shared with TRBD1. CDR3 length equals 15 residues. The trim removed 0 bases at V and 5 bases at J, leaving 4 bases unmatched. CDR1 and CDR2 (germline): SGHRS, YFSETQ. This CDR3 is CASSLGAGGNEKLFF. The CDR3 DNA is TGCGCCAGCAGCTTGGGGGCAGGGGGGAATGAAAAACTGTTTTTT. The full variable domain, completed using reference TRBV5-1 and TRBJ1-4, is KAGVTQTPRYLIKTRGQQVTLSCSPISGHRSVSWYQQTPGQGLQFLFEYFSETQRNKGNFPGRFSGRQFSNSRSEMNVSTLELGDSALYLCASSLGAGGNEKLFFGSGTQLSVL.

The chain is built from TRBV19 and TRBJ2-7, with a tentative D call TRBD2 (6 bases). V was shortened by 4 bases and J by 7 bases, with 20 bases between the two germline ends. Per the germline V gene, CDR1 is LNHDA and CDR2 is SQIVND (reference sequence). The CDR3 spans 15 residues. This CDR3 reads CASSTAPDSGIEQYF. CDR3 nucleotides: TGTGCCAGTAGTACCGCACCCGATAGCGGTATAGAGCAGTACTTC.